This T cell receptor beta chain emerged from a study of cytomegalovirus exposure and HLA in healthy donors. Study-wide points: With high specificity and sensitivity, the classifier reportedly diagnosed cytomegalovirus status.

The donors were members of the 120-subject validation cohort (separate from the approximately 670-subject first cohort). The germline V gene has CDR1 SGHRS and CDR2 YFSETQ. V dropped 0 bases and J dropped 3 bases, with 12 bases sitting between them. The CDR3 is made up of 15 amino acids. A note on this clone: Its antigen is not known.

Here immunoSEQ multiplex PCR was the method, and the copy in TCRdb shows in-frame clones only, minus some. The sample includes 150,000 or so clones, 90% seen only once; the top ten take about 6.7%. The sequence derives from a woman aged 25 to 39 in good health and CMV-seropositive. The chain has TRBV5-1 and TRBJ1-1; D remains unclear. Sequenced sample: PBMCs. CDR3 residues: CASSLDEVEYTEAFF. The CDR3 DNA reads as TGCGCCAGCAGCTTGGATGAGGTGGAGTACACTGAAGCTTTCTTT.